These 25 T cell receptor beta chains share one sample of origin, sequenced in a study of T cell repertoires in cytomegalovirus infection. One entry per CDR3 protein results from TCRdb running MiXCR on the reads. Seen here are around 740,000 distinct CDR3 sequences, 35% observed once, and the top ten hold around 2.6%. Sequenced input: PBMCs. The receptors stem from a human donor in good health (CMV status not recorded). Some clones in this sample may be carry-over from other donors' samples.

This clonotype has a count of ten or more. This sequence joins TRBV7-2 and TRBJ1-2; D is ambiguous. Germline loops: CDR1 SGHTA, CDR2 FQGNSA. V was trimmed by 2 bases and J by 4 bases, leaving 20 bases between them. The CDR3 is 17 amino acids. CDR3 sequence (DNA): TGTGCCAGCAGCTTAAGGTGGGAGCGGAGTCTGGTCTATGGCTACACCTTC. It specifies CASSLRWERSLVYGYTF. Full variable domain (remainder filled in from reference TRBV7-2 and TRBJ1-2): GAGVSQSPSNKVTEKGKDVELRCDPISGHTALYWYRQSLGQGLEFLIYFQGNSAPDKSGLPSDRFSAERTGGSVSTLTIQRTQQEDSAVYLCASSLRWERSLVYGYTFGSGTRLTVV.

This clonotype was counted only a few times. This rearrangement joins TRBV6-1 to TRBJ2-7; D possibly corresponds to TRBD1 (6 bases). Germline V gene lookup returns CDR1 MNHNS and CDR2 SASEGT. V was pared by 5 bases and J by 3 bases, with 20 bases between. This CDR3 region has 16 residues. The CDR3, as DNA: TGTGCCAGCAGTCCAGGTTCCGAGGGGGTCTACTACGAGCAGTACTTC. Its translation is CASSPGSEGVYYEQYF.

This chain uses TRBV28 with TRBJ2-7; D assignment may be TRBD1 or TRBD2 (5 bases each). Per the germline V gene, CDR1 is MDHEN and CDR2 is SYDVKM. The CDR3 loop spans 13 amino acids. Deletions cut 2 bases from V and 7 bases from J, with 12 bases between. DNA for the CDR3: TGTGCCAGCAGTTTAACTGGGGGAAGGGAGCAGTACTTC. This codes for CASSLTGGREQYF.

The chain joins TRBV20-1 to TRBJ2-7; D perhaps matches TRBD1 (5 bases). The germline CDR1 and CDR2 sequences are DFQATT and SNEGSKA (reference sequence). CDR3 length: 17 residues. With 1 base removed from V and 0 bases from J, the gap between germline ends came to 19 bases. CDR3 residues: CSARVFLPGQVSYEQYF. The DNA for the CDR3 is TGCAGTGCTAGAGTGTTCCTCCCCGGACAAGTCTCCTACGAGCAGTACTTC.

A word on this clonotype: A much larger clone lies one base from this, so it may be a read error. The chain has TRBV27 and TRBJ1-6; a possible D gene is TRBD1 (6 bases). CDR1 MNHEY and CDR2 SMNVEV come from the germline V gene (reference sequence). The CDR3 runs 17 residues. The DNA of the CDR3 is TGTGCCAGCAGCTACTCCGGGACACCCGTGGGTGGAACACCCCTCTACTTT. Translation: CASSYSGTPVGGTPLYF.

The J gene is TRBJ2-7, the V gene TRBV7-6; D is unclear. V was pared by 3 bases and J by 3 bases, with 9 bases between. The CDR3 sequence is 13 residues long. Germline CDR1 is SGHVS and CDR2 is FNYEAQ. This chain's CDR3 is CASSFATSYEQYF. DNA of the CDR3: TGTGCCAGCAGCTTCGCAACGAGCTACGAGCAGTACTTC.

This clonotype was recorded a few times. The CDR3 DNA is TGTGCCATCAGTACTACAGGGTCCCAAGAGACCCAGTACTTC. Amino acid sequence: CAISTTGSQETQYF. The gene calls are TRBV10-3 and TRBJ2-5; D may be TRBD1 (6 bases). The germline CDR1 and CDR2 sequences are ENHRY and SYGVKD. With 5 bases removed from V and 1 base from J, the gap between germline ends came to 11 bases. The CDR3 consists of 14 residues.

This chain links TRBV11-2 with TRBJ2-3; TRBD1 agrees at 7 bases. The CDR3 length is 16 residues. Germline loops: CDR1 SGHAT, CDR2 FQNNGV. Trimming at V came to 3 bases and at J to 3 bases, leaving 9 bases not matched to a gene. The CDR3 DNA is TGTGCCAGCAGCTTGGGAAGGGGGCAGAGGACAGATACGCAGTATTTT. It translates to CASSLGRGQRTDTQYF.

The V gene is TRBV6-1, the J gene TRBJ2-3; 14 bases are shared with TRBD2. This CDR3 region has 13 residues. Trimming cost V 7 bases and J 10 bases; bases outside gene matches: 4. Germline assignment: CDR1 MNHNS and CDR2 SASEGT. In DNA, the CDR3 is TGTGCCAGCAAGACTAGCGGGAGGGCAGCGCAGTATTTT. Residues: CASKTSGRAAQYF.

This clonotype was counted only a few times. CDR3 DNA: TGTGCCAGCAGCTTATTTCAGGGGACCGATTCACCCCTCCACTTT. Translation gives CASSLFQGTDSPLHF. This chain uses TRBV7-2 with TRBJ1-6, with a weak D call TRBD1 (6 bases). V was shortened by 2 bases and J by 8 bases, with 13 bases between the two germline ends. There are 15 residues in the CDR3. Germline V CDR1 and CDR2: SGHTA, FQGNSA.

The chain carries TRBV10-3 and TRBJ1-5; D remains ambiguous. Trimming removed 3 bases from V and 5 bases from J, with 8 bases in between. Germline V CDR1 and CDR2: ENHRY, SYGVKD. The CDR3 extends over 13 amino acids. The CDR3 is CAISELKDQPQHF. CDR3 in DNA: TGTGCCATCAGTGAACTGAAGGATCAGCCCCAGCATTTT.

This clonotype was recorded many times. The rearrangement uses TRBV28 and TRBJ1-2; unclear D gene. The V and J ends lost 3 bases and 7 bases respectively, with 15 bases between them. The CDR3 is 14 residues long. Germline V gene lookup returns CDR1 MDHEN and CDR2 SYDVKM. The CDR3 protein is CASSFGPDPPGYTF. For the CDR3, the DNA is TGTGCCAGCAGTTTTGGTCCGGACCCCCCTGGCTACACCTTC.

Only a few counts were recorded for this clonotype. V is TRBV5-1 and J is TRBJ1-2; D possibly corresponds to TRBD1 (5 bases). CDR1 is SGHRS, CDR2 YFSETQ, per germline. This CDR3 is built from 14 residues. V dropped 4 bases and J dropped 5 bases, with 15 bases sitting between them. The CDR3 coding sequence is TGCGCCAGCAGCCGAGCCGGGACTGGGTATGGCTACACCTTC. It codes for CASSRAGTGYGYTF.

Many counts were recorded for this clonotype. The chain links TRBV7-2 to TRBJ1-2, with 7 bases that match TRBD1. CDR3 length equals 15 residues. Trimming at V came to 2 bases and at J to 3 bases, leaving 6 bases not matched to a gene. The germline V gene has CDR1 SGHTA and CDR2 FQGNSA. The CDR3 DNA reads as TGTGCCAGCAGCTTATTTCGGACAGGCCACTATGGCTACACCTTC. Its translation is CASSLFRTGHYGYTF.

This clonotype showed up just once. This sequence joins TRBV6-2 or TRBV6-3 and TRBJ1-2; the match to TRBD1 covers 9 bases. CDR1 is MNHEY, CDR2 SVGEGT, per germline. This CDR3 is 12 amino acids long. With V trimmed by 11 bases and J by 7 bases, 8 bases remained unmatched. The chain's CDR3 is CAVQGALSGYTF. CDR3 DNA sequence: TGTGCCGTACAGGGGGCGCTTTCTGGCTACACCTTC.

This clonotype was detected many times. The chain carries TRBV7-2 and TRBJ2-5; 8 positions agree with TRBD1. V trimming: 1 base; J trimming: 2 bases; junction bases outside the gene matches: 3. The CDR3 runs to 15 residues. Germline V gives CDR1 SGHTA, CDR2 FQGNSA. The CDR3 DNA reads TGTGCCAGCAGCTTAGGCGGACAGGGTCAAGAGACCCAGTACTTC. Its translation: CASSLGGQGQETQYF. Together with reference TRBV7-2 and TRBJ2-5, the CDR3 gives the full variable domain: GAGVSQSPSNKVTEKGKDVELRCDPISGHTALYWYRQSLGQGLEFLIYFQGNSAPDKSGLPSDRFSAERTGGSVSTLTIQRTQQEDSAVYLCASSLGGQGQETQYFGPGTRLLVL.

This chain joins TRBV5-1 and TRBJ2-2; D ambiguous. V was shortened by 8 bases and J by 0 bases, with 8 bases between the two germline ends. Germline CDR1 is SGHRS and CDR2 is YFSETQ. There are 13 residues in the CDR3. DNA for the CDR3: TGCGCCAGAAGCCCCGCGAACACCGGGGAGCTGTTTTTT. This gives the protein CARSPANTGELFF.

This clonotype appeared a few times. This CDR3 reads CASSSQGDSTDTQYF. As DNA, the CDR3 is TGTGCCAGCAGTTCACAGGGGGATAGCACAGATACGCAGTATTTT. The genes are TRBV28 and TRBJ2-3, with TRBD1 identical over 8 bases. The CDR3 totals 15 residues. Germline V gives CDR1 MDHEN, CDR2 SYDVKM. Trimming took 4 bases from V and 0 from J; bases not matched to a gene: 3.

The chain combines TRBV28 with TRBJ2-5; 8 bases match TRBD1. The CDR3 contains 13 residues. Germline trimming cut 6 bases from V and 4 bases from J; bases unmatched to any gene: 4. Germline CDR1 and CDR2: MDHEN and SYDVKM. CDR3 nucleotides: TGTGCCAGCAGATATACAGGGGGAGAGACCCAGTACTTC. Translated, it gives CASRYTGGETQYF. The variable domain in full, completed from reference TRBV28 and TRBJ2-5, reads DVKVTQSSRYLVKRTGEKVFLECVQDMDHENMFWYRQDPGLGLRLIYFSYDVKMKEKGDIPEGYSVSREKKERFSLILESASTNQTSMYLCASRYTGGETQYFGPGTRLLVL.

Note on this clonotype: Its ends do not fully match the called genes, so a read error is possible. The V call is TRBV7-2, the J call TRBJ2-7; tentatively, D is TRBD1 (5 bases). CDR3 length: 17 amino acids. In germline, CDR1 is SGHTA, CDR2 FQGNSA. In nucleotides, the CDR3 is TGTGCCAGCAACTTAGGGGTCGTAGGGAAAGGATCCTACGAGCAGTACTTC. Translation: CASNLGVVGKGSYEQYF.

The chain combines TRBV5-5 with TRBJ2-1; tentatively, D is TRBD2 (5 bases). Per the germline V gene, CDR1 is SGHKS and CDR2 is YYEKEE (reference sequence). Trimming cost V 1 base and J 0 bases, with 14 bases left between them. The CDR3 is 17 residues long. In nucleotides, the CDR3 is TGTGCCAGCAGCTTGCTAGCTCTGGCTAGCTCCTACAATGAGCAGTTCTTC. Its protein is CASSLLALASSYNEQFF. The full variable domain, rest sourced from reference TRBV5-5 and TRBJ2-1, is DAGVTQSPTHLIKTRGQQVTLRCSPISGHKSVSWYQQVLGQGPQFIFQYYEKEERGRGNFPDRFSARQFPNYSSELNVNALLLGDSALYLCASSLLALASSYNEQFFGPGTRLTVL.

V gene TRBV9 combines with J gene TRBJ1-4, with D unresolved. This CDR3 has 16 residues. V shed 0 bases and J shed 2 bases, with 11 bases lying between them. The germline gives CDR1 SGDLS, CDR2 YYNGEE. The CDR3 bases are TGTGCCAGCAGCGTAGGAGAAGGCAATACTAATGAAAAACTGTTTTTT. Encoded protein: CASSVGEGNTNEKLFF. The variable domain in full, completed from reference TRBV9 and TRBJ1-4, reads DSGVTQTPKHLITATGQRVTLRCSPRSGDLSVYWYQQSLDQGLQFLIQYYNGEERAKGNILERFSAQQFPDLHSELNLSSLELGDSALYFCASSVGEGNTNEKLFFGSGTQLSVL.

Notes on this clonotype: A much larger clone lies a single base off, so this may be a read error. V is TRBV7-2 and J is TRBJ2-7; D is uncertain. The V gene's germline CDR1 is SGHTA and CDR2 FQGNSA. The CDR3 has 14 residues. The V end was cut by 3 bases, the J end by 3 bases, with 12 bases between. As DNA, the CDR3 is TGTGCCAGCAGCTTCTCCCCGGGCGTCTACGAGCAGTACTTC. Its protein is CASSFSPGVYEQYF.

V is TRBV6-1 and J is TRBJ2-3; TRBD2 matches at 8 bases. V was pared by 2 bases and J by 5 bases, with 15 bases of the junction left unmatched. CDR1 and CDR2 (germline): MNHNS, SASEGT. This CDR3 is 18 amino acids long. Here the CDR3 DNA reads TGTGCCAGCAGTGAAAGAAGGTATAGCGGGGTGACGGGAGATACGCAGTATTTT. Translated, it gives CASSERRYSGVTGDTQYF.

The rearrangement joins TRBV10-3 to TRBJ2-1; 9 bases map to TRBD1. The germline gives CDR1 ENHRY, CDR2 SYGVKD. This CDR3 is built from 16 residues. With V trimmed by 6 bases and J by 8 bases, 14 bases remained unmatched. As DNA, the CDR3 is TGTGCCATCAGCGGGATTCTGGACAGGGGATTGGATGAGCAGTTCTTC. Encoded protein: CAISGILDRGLDEQFF.